A single sample gave rise to the 30 T cell receptor beta chains below, sequenced in a study of beta chain features in type 1 diabetes. The entirety of the isolated RNA underwent reverse transcription, so expressed TCRB transcripts were sequenced. Sequencing used immunoSEQ multiplex PCR; TCRdb keeps in-frame clones, though not all of them. The sample includes about 700,000 clones, around an eighth of them seen just once. Study results and caveats: Moderately but significantly shorter TCRB CDR3s were found in Type 1 diabetes patients in all four CD4+ subsets.

What these receptors recognize is not known. Sequenced material: naive CD4+ T cells from blood. These receptors originate from a young man with type 1 diabetes.

This clone turned up a few times. V gene TRBV6-5 combines with J gene TRBJ2-5; D is ambiguous. The ends were cut back, 6 bases at V and 5 bases at J, with 7 bases in the middle. The CDR3 loop spans 11 amino acids. Germline V gives CDR1 MNHEY, CDR2 SVGAGI. CDR3 sequence: CASRVSETQYF. In DNA, the CDR3 is TGTGCCAGCAGGGTTTCGGAGACCCAGTACTTC.

This rearrangement joins TRBV2 to TRBJ2-1, with D perhaps TRBD2 (5 bases). The germline CDR1 and CDR2 sequences are SNHLY and FYNNEI. The V gene lost 5 bases and the J gene lost 6 bases, with 11 bases spanning the gap. This CDR3 has 13 residues. CDR3 DNA: TGTGCCAGCAGTACGCTCGCGGGCAATGAGCAGTTCTTC. Protein: CASSTLAGNEQFF.

This clone was seen a few times. The rearrangement links TRBV7-2 to TRBJ1-2; perhaps TRBD1 as D (6 bases). CDR1 and CDR2 (germline): SGHTA, FQGNSA. V lost 4 bases and J lost 6, with 9 bases in between. The CDR3 totals 12 residues. The CDR3 here is CASSWPGDGYTF. CDR3 DNA: TGTGCCAGCAGCTGGCCAGGGGATGGCTACACCTTC.

This clone was recorded a few times. The genes are TRBV19 and TRBJ2-1; TRBD2 matches 7 bases. The CDR3 covers 14 residues. J was trimmed by 5 bases and V by 3 bases; bases with no gene match: 4. Germline CDR1 and CDR2: LNHDA and SQIVND (reference sequence). In nucleotides, the CDR3 is TGTGCCAGTAGTATGACGGGGGGTCACAATGAGCAGTTCTTC. Protein product: CASSMTGGHNEQFF.

The rearrangement links TRBV9 to TRBJ2-1; possible D gene TRBD2, 5 bases. The CDR3 is 15 residues long. Germline V lookup: CDR1 SGDLS, CDR2 YYNGEE. The ends were cut back, 0 bases at V and 3 bases at J, with 10 bases in the middle. This chain's CDR3 is CASSVAEGFYNEQFF. The CDR3 bases are TGTGCCAGCAGCGTAGCTGAGGGATTCTACAATGAGCAGTTCTTC.

The chain is built from TRBV9 and TRBJ1-4; TRBD1 matches 11 bases. This CDR3 comprises 14 residues. The J segment lost 8 bases and the V segment lost 2 bases, leaving 2 bases of the junction unmatched. The germline V gene has CDR1 SGDLS and CDR2 YYNGEE. The CDR3 DNA sequence: TGTGCCAGCAGCGTTGGACAGGGGGCAGAAAAACTGTTTTTT. This encodes CASSVGQGAEKLFF.

This rearrangement joins TRBV30 to TRBJ1-1; D gene unclear. Trimming stripped 7 bases from V and 3 bases from J, with 12 bases between. Looked up from germline, CDR1 is GTSNPN and CDR2 is SVGIG (reference sequence). The CDR3 has 12 amino acids. The CDR3 reads CAFSPGDTEAFF. Written as DNA, the CDR3 is TGTGCCTTTTCCCCGGGAGACACTGAAGCTTTCTTT.

Points on this clone: Compared with germline, one end of the junction differs, possibly owing to a read error. V is TRBV7-7 and J is TRBJ2-1, with D unresolved. Per germline, CDR1 SSHAT and CDR2 FNYEAQ (reference sequence). This CDR3 is 13 amino acids long. The CDR3 loop reads CASSLAENNEQFF. As DNA, the CDR3 is TGTGCTAGCAGCTTAGCAGAAAACAATGAGCAGTTCTTC.

This clone showed up just a few times. The V call is TRBV18, the J call TRBJ1-5; TRBD1 agrees at 10 bases. This CDR3 region has 16 residues. V dropped 5 bases and J dropped 2; count of bases not matched to a gene: 6. Looked up from germline, CDR1 is KGHSH and CDR2 is LQKENI. CDR3 sequence reads: CASSSTGTGGNQPQHF. Here the CDR3 DNA reads TGTGCCAGCTCATCCACCGGGACAGGGGGCAATCAGCCCCAGCATTTT.

This clone came up a few times. The chain carries TRBV6-6 and TRBJ2-7; weak D call: TRBD1 (5 bases). The CDR3 extends over 15 amino acids. Trimming pared 6 bases from V and 0 bases from J, leaving 15 bases between. Germline assignment: CDR1 MNHNY and CDR2 SVGAGI (reference sequence). The CDR3 spells CASSETALSSYEQYF. The CDR3 region has the DNA TGTGCCAGCAGCGAGACAGCCTTAAGCTCCTACGAGCAGTACTTC.

The sample holds a few counts of this clone. The rearrangement joins TRBV4-1 to TRBJ2-7, with D tentatively TRBD1 (5 bases). Trimming removed 0 bases at V and 3 bases at J, with 12 bases between. This CDR3 spans 15 amino acids. CDR1 is MGHRA, CDR2 YSYEKL, per germline. CDR3 sequence: CASSQEEQGDYEQYF. The CDR3 nucleotides are TGCGCCAGCAGCCAAGAAGAACAAGGGGACTACGAGCAGTACTTC.

Points on this clone: This sample also contains other DNA sequences that code for the same CDR3. The CDR3 reads CASSPGSFYGYTF. The CDR3 DNA follows: TGTGCCAGCTCACCCGGGAGTTTCTATGGCTACACCTTC. J is TRBJ1-2 and V is TRBV18; D is unclear. Germline CDR1 is KGHSH and CDR2 is LQKENI. The length of the CDR3 is 13 residues. V shed 3 bases and J shed 4 bases, with 9 bases lying between them.

The rearrangement joins TRBV14 to TRBJ1-2; a weak D match, TRBD1 (5 bases). The CDR3 is 13 amino acids. Germline V lookup: CDR1 SGHDN, CDR2 FVKESK. The V and J ends lost 4 bases and 4 bases respectively, with 10 bases between them. The CDR3 here is CASSRGRAYGYTF. The CDR3 bases are TGTGCCAGCAGCCGGGGCAGGGCCTATGGCTACACCTTC. Using reference TRBV14 and TRBJ1-2 for the parts outside the CDR3, the full variable domain is EAGVTQFPSHSVIEKGQTVTLRCDPISGHDNLYWYRRVMGKEIKFLLHFVKESKQDESGMPNNRFLAERTGGTYSTLKVQPAELEDSGVYFCASSRGRAYGYTFGSGTRLTVV.

The rearrangement links TRBV11-3 to TRBJ2-5, with D hard to call. CDR1 and CDR2 (germline): SGHNT, YENEEA. The CDR3 consists of 12 residues. V gave up 4 bases and J gave up 5 bases, with 8 bases separating them. CDR3 protein: CASSSQLETQYF. CDR3 DNA: TGTGCCAGCAGCTCTCAATTGGAGACCCAGTACTTC.

The chain couples TRBV29-1 to TRBJ2-2; D gene uncertain. The CDR3 consists of 13 residues. Per germline, CDR1 SQVTM and CDR2 ANQGSEA. V gave up 7 bases and J gave up 0 bases, with 9 bases separating them. The CDR3 DNA sequence: TGCAGCGGGGCAGCTACGAACACCGGGGAGCTGTTTTTT. It codes for CSGAATNTGELFF.

The chain recombines TRBV12-5 with TRBJ2-5; maybe TRBD2 (5 bases). The CDR3 runs to 15 residues. V was trimmed by 1 base and J by 5 bases, leaving 14 bases between them. Germline V lookup: CDR1 LGHNT, CDR2 FRNRAP. CDR3 amino acids: CASGLAGGSVETQYF. CDR3 coding DNA: TGTGCTAGTGGTTTGGCGGGTGGGAGCGTGGAGACCCAGTACTTC.

The rearrangement uses TRBV28 and TRBJ1-4, with 8 bases that match TRBD1. After removal of 6 bases from V and 7 bases from J, the junction contained 7 bases not matched to a gene. The CDR3 runs to 14 residues. Per the germline V gene, CDR1 is MDHEN and CDR2 is SYDVKM. The CDR3 region has the DNA TGTGCCAGCAGATGGACAGGGAGGGTTGAAAAACTGTTTTTT. Its translation is CASRWTGRVEKLFF.

This chain's CDR3 is CASSGFGNTEAFF. CDR3 nucleotide sequence: TGTGCCAGCAGTGGTTTTGGGAACACTGAAGCTTTCTTT. The genes are TRBV2 and TRBJ1-1; D gene ambiguous. Germline V lookup: CDR1 SNHLY, CDR2 FYNNEI. The V end was cut by 4 bases, the J end by 1 base, with 7 bases between. This CDR3 region has 13 residues.

A few counts support this clone. The chain carries TRBV10-3 and TRBJ1-3; no definite D call. This CDR3 is built from 13 residues. Trimming removed 3 bases at V and 4 bases at J, with 7 bases between. Germline loops: CDR1 ENHRY, CDR2 SYGVKD. DNA of the CDR3: TGTGCCATCAGTGACAAAGTCGGAAACACCATATATTTT. Translated: CAISDKVGNTIYF.

The V and J genes are TRBV6-6 and TRBJ2-3; tentative D call: TRBD1 (6 bases). The CDR3 loop spans 16 amino acids. Germline CDR1 and CDR2: MNHNY and SVGAGI (reference sequence). The ends were cut back, 6 bases at V and 0 bases at J, with 16 bases in the middle. The CDR3 loop is CASSRPDRISTDTQYF. In DNA form, the CDR3 reads TGTGCCAGCAGCCGACCCGACAGGATCAGCACAGATACGCAGTATTTT.

This clone came up a few times. CDR3 sequence (DNA): TGTGCCAGCAGTCCCAGGGGGAGACTGAAATACGAGCAGTACTTC. Translation gives CASSPRGRLKYEQYF. The chain couples TRBV28 to TRBJ2-7, with 7 bases identical to TRBD1. This CDR3 comprises 15 residues. Per the germline V gene, CDR1 is MDHEN and CDR2 is SYDVKM. J gave up 4 bases and V 5 bases, and 11 bases lay outside the gene matches. Full variable domain (rest looked up from reference TRBV28 and TRBJ2-7): DVKVTQSSRYLVKRTGEKVFLECVQDMDHENMFWYRQDPGLGLRLIYFSYDVKMKEKGDIPEGYSVSREKKERFSLILESASTNQTSMYLCASSPRGRLKYEQYFGPGTRLTVT.

The chain uses TRBV5-1 and TRBJ1-2, with a weak D call TRBD1 (5 bases). The CDR3 loop spans 14 amino acids. Trimming shortened V by 0 bases and J by 8 bases, and 14 bases separated the two germline ends. Germline CDR1 SGHRS, CDR2 YFSETQ. The CDR3 sequence is CASSLVTQGDGYTF. CDR3 nucleotide sequence: TGCGCCAGCAGCTTGGTTACCCAGGGTGACGGCTACACCTTC.

This clone was seen a few times. The chain uses TRBV9 and TRBJ2-3; a weak D match, TRBD1 (5 bases). Germline loops: CDR1 SGDLS, CDR2 YYNGEE. Trimming left V 4 bases short and J 1 base short, with 7 bases between. This CDR3 spans 13 amino acids. Here the CDR3 reads CASSTQGTDTQYF. As DNA, the CDR3 is TGTGCCAGCAGCACACAGGGCACAGATACGCAGTATTTT.

This clone occurred a few times. This rearrangement joins TRBV4-1 to TRBJ1-2; TRBD1 might be the D (6 bases). Between the trimmed V and J ends, which lost 1 base and 8 bases, there was a span of 20 bases. Germline CDR1 and CDR2: MGHRA and YSYEKL. The CDR3 spans 16 residues. The CDR3 DNA reads as TGCGCCAGCAGCCAAGTATACCCCGGGGGCCCTTTAGGCTACACCTTC. Protein: CASSQVYPGGPLGYTF.

The table lists this clone with a few counts. The CDR3 DNA reads as TGTGCCATCAGTGAGGGTGGCAGATGGACCGGGGAGCTGTTTTTT. Its protein product is CAISEGGRWTGELFF. The chain uses TRBV10-3 and TRBJ2-2; D gene ambiguous. This CDR3 contains 15 residues. The V end was cut by 2 bases, the J end by 5 bases, with 12 bases between. Looked up from germline, CDR1 is ENHRY and CDR2 is SYGVKD.

This clone was counted between two and nine times. This chain links TRBV30 with TRBJ1-2, with a tentative D call TRBD1 (6 bases). The CDR3 extends over 15 amino acids. Germline-derived CDR1 and CDR2 are GTSNPN and SVGIG (reference sequence). V was pared by 4 bases and J by 6 bases, with 21 bases between. In DNA, the CDR3 is TGTGCCTGGATTCGCGTGCCGACAGGACCTGATGGCTACACCTTC. Protein product: CAWIRVPTGPDGYTF.

This clone was seen a handful of times. The V gene is TRBV28, the J gene TRBJ1-1, with TRBD1 matching 7 bases. With 2 bases clipped from V and 8 bases from J, the junction kept 2 bases outside the gene matches. The CDR3 covers 12 residues. Germline lookup yields CDR1 MDHEN and CDR2 SYDVKM. CDR3 region: CASSLTDREAFF. The CDR3 DNA reads TGTGCCAGCAGTTTAACGGACAGGGAAGCTTTCTTT.

The chain carries TRBV2 and TRBJ2-1; TRBD2 matches 7 bases. Germline V gene lookup returns CDR1 SNHLY and CDR2 FYNNEI. CDR3 size: 13 residues. The CDR3 nucleotides read TGTGTTTCGGGCGGGGGTTCCTACAATGAGCAGTTCTTC. Protein product: CVSGGGSYNEQFF.

The chain uses TRBV18 and TRBJ1-1; 9 bases fit TRBD1. CDR1 and CDR2 from the germline V gene are KGHSH and LQKENI. Losses at the gene ends were 6 bases for V and 5 bases for J; bases not matched to a gene: 13. This CDR3 is 16 amino acids long. The CDR3 nucleotides read TGTGCCAGCTCCCAGAACCAACAGGGGGCGAGGACTGAAGCTTTCTTT. It encodes CASSQNQQGARTEAFF.

As for this clone: Sequence at one end of the junction differs from germline and may be a read error. This rearrangement joins TRBV7-9 to TRBJ1-2; tentative D call: TRBD1 (5 bases). The CDR3 totals 8 residues. Germline assignment: CDR1 SEHNR and CDR2 FQNEAQ (reference sequence). CDR3: CASSQTAF. Here the CDR3 DNA reads TGTGCCAGCAGCCAGACAGCCTTC.